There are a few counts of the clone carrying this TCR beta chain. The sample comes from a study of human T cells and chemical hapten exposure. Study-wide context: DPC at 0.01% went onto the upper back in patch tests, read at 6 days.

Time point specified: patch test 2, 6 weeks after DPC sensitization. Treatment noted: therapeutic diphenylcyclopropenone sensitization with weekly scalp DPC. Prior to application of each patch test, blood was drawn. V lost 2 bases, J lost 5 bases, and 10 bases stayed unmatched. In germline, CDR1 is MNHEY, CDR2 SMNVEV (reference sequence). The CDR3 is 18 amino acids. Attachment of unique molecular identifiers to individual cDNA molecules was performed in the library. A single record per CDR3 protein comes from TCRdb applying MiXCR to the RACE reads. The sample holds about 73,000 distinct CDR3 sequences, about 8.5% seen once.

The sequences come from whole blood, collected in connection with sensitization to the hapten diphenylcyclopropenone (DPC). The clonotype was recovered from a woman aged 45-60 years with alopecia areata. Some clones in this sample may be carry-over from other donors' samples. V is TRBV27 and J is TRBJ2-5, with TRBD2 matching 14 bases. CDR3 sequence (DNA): TGTGCCAGCAGTTTAAGACTAGCGGGAGGGTTTCGGCACGAGACCCAGTACTTC. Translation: CASSLRLAGGFRHETQYF.